The clone carrying this TCR beta chain was observed a handful of times. Its matching antigen is unknown. This entry is derived from a study of T cell repertoires in cytomegalovirus infection. TCRdb reanalysed the reads using MiXCR and keeps one entry per CDR3 protein. The sample has 750,000 to 950,000 distinct CDR3 sequences; about 29% are singletons. Per the germline V gene, CDR1 is SGHAT and CDR2 is FQNNGV. The V and J ends lost 1 base and 8 bases respectively, with 11 bases between them. This CDR3 region has 13 residues. This chain connects TRBV11-2 to TRBJ1-2, with TRBD1 as a possible D gene (5 bases). Sample: cultured CD8+ T cells from PBMCs, taken from culture after CMV antigen stimulation. This clonotype originated in a human donor in good health (CMV status not recorded). Some clones in this sample may be carry-over from other donors' samples. Here the CDR3 reads CASSLGGAEGYTF. DNA of the CDR3: TGTGCCAGCAGCTTAGGGGGCGCGGAAGGCTACACCTTC.